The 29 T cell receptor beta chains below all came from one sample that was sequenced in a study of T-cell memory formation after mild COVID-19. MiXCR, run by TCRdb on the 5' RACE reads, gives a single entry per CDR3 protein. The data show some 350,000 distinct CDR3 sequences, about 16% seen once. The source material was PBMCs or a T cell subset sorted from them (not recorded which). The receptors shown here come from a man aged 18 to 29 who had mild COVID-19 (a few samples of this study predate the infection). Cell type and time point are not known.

CDR3 protein: CASSQGQQGARGANVLTF. In DNA, the CDR3 is TGCGCCAGCAGCCAAGGGCAACAGGGGGCGCGCGGGGCCAACGTCCTGACTTTC. The rearrangement uses TRBV4-1 and TRBJ2-6; 9 bases fit TRBD1. The germline gives CDR1 MGHRA, CDR2 YSYEKL. The CDR3 is 18 residues long. The V and J ends lost 1 base and 4 bases, in that order; junction bases with no gene match: 8.

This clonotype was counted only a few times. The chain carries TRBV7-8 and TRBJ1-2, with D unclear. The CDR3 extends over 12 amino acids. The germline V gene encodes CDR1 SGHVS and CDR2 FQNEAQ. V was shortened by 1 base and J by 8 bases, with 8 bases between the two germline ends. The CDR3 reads CASSLGYLGYTF. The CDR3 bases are TGTGCCAGCAGCTTAGGGTACTTAGGCTACACCTTC.

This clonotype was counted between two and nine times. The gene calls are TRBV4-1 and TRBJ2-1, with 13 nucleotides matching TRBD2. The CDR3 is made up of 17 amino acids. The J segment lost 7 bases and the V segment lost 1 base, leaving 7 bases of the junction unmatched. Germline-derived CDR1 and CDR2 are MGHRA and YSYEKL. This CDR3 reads CASSQVPGLAGLNEQFF. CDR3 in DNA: TGCGCCAGCAGCCAAGTCCCGGGACTAGCGGGGTTAAATGAGCAGTTCTTC.

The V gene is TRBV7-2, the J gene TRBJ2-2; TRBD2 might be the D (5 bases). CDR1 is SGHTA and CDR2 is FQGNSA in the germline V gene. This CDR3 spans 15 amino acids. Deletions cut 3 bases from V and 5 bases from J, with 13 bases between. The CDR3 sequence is CASSLRRETTGELFF. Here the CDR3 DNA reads TGTGCCAGCAGCTTGCGAAGGGAGACGACCGGGGAGCTGTTTTTT.

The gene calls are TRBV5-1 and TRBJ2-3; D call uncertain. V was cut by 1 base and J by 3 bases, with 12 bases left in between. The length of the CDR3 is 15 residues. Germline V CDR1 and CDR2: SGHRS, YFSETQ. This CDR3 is CASSLSKRITDTQYF. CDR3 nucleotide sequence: TGCGCCAGCAGCTTGAGTAAGAGAATTACAGATACGCAGTATTTT. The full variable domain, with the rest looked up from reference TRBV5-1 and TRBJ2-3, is KAGVTQTPRYLIKTRGQQVTLSCSPISGHRSVSWYQQTPGQGLQFLFEYFSETQRNKGNFPGRFSGRQFSNSRSEMNVSTLELGDSALYLCASSLSKRITDTQYFGPGTRLTVL.

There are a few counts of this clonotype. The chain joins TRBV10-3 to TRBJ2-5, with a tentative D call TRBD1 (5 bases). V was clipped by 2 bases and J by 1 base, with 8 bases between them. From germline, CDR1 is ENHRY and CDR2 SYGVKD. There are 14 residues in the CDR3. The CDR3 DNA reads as TGTGCCATCAGTGAGAGTAGGGGCCAAGAGACCCAGTACTTC. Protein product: CAISESRGQETQYF.

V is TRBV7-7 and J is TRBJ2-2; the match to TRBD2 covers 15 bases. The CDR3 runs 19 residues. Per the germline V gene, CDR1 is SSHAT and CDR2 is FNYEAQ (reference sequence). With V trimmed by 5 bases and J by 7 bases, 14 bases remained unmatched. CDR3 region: CASSAAGTSGGPNLGELFF. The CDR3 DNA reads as TGTGCCAGCAGCGCCGCCGGGACTAGCGGGGGGCCTAACCTCGGGGAGCTGTTTTTT.

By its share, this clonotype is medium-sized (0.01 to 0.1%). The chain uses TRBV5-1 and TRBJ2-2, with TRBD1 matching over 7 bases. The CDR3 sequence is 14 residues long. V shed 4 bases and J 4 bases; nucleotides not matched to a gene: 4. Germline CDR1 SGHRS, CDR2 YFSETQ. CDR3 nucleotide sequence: TGCGCCAGCAGCCCACAGGGGCCCACCGGGGAGCTGTTTTTT. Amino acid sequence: CASSPQGPTGELFF. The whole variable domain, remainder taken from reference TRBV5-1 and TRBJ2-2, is KAGVTQTPRYLIKTRGQQVTLSCSPISGHRSVSWYQQTPGQGLQFLFEYFSETQRNKGNFPGRFSGRQFSNSRSEMNVSTLELGDSALYLCASSPQGPTGELFFGEGSRLTVL.

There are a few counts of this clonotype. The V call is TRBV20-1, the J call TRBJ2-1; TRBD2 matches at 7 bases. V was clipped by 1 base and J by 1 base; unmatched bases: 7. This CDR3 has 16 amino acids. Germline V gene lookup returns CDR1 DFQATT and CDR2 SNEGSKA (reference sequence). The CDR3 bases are TGCAGTGCTAGAGGAGCGGGGAGGACGTCCTACAATGAGCAGTTCTTC. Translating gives CSARGAGRTSYNEQFF.

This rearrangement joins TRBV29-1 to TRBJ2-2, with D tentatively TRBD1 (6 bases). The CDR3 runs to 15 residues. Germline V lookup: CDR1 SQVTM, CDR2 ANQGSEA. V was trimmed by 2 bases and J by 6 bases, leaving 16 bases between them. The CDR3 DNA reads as TGCAGCGTTGAAACCGGGACAAATGAGGCCGGGGAGCTGTTTTTT. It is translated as CSVETGTNEAGELFF.

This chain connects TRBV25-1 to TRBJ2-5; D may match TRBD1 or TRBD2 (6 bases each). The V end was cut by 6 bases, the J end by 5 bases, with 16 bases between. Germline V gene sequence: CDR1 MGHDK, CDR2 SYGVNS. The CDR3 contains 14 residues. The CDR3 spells CASSSVGGWETQYF. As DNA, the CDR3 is TGTGCCAGCAGCTCGGTGGGGGGCTGGGAGACCCAGTACTTC.

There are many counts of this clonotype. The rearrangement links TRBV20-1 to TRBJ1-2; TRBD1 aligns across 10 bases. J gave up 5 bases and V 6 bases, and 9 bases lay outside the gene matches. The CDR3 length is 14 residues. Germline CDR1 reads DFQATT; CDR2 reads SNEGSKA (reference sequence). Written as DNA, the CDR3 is TGCAGTGCAAAGACAGGGGGCGCTTTTTATGGCTACACCTTC. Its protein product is CSAKTGGAFYGYTF.

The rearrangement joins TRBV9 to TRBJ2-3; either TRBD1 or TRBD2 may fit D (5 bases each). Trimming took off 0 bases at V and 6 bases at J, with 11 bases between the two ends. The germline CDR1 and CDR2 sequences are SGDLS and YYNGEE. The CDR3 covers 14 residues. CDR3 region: CASSVGGTADTQYF. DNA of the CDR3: TGTGCCAGCAGCGTAGGTGGGACGGCGGATACGCAGTATTTT.

The CDR3 region is CASSQRNTEAFF. CDR3 coding DNA: TGTGCCAGCAGCCAACGGAATACTGAAGCTTTCTTT. The rearrangement joins TRBV3-1 to TRBJ1-1; no reliable D call. The CDR3 sequence is 12 residues long. Trimming pared 2 bases from V and 5 bases from J, leaving 6 bases between. Germline CDR1 LGHDT, CDR2 YNNKEL (reference sequence).

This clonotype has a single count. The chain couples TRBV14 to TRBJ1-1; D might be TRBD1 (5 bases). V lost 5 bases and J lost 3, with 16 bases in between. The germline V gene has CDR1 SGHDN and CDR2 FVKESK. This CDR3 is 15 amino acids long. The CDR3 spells CASSWGSGGYTEAFF. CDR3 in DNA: TGTGCCAGCAGCTGGGGATCGGGGGGGTACACTGAAGCTTTCTTT.

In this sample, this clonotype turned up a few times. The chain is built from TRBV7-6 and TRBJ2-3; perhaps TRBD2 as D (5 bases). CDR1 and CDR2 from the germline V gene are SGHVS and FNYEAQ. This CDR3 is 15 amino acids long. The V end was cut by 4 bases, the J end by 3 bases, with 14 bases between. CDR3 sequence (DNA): TGTGCCAGCAGCTGGGCGGCTAGCCCGACAGATACGCAGTATTTT. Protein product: CASSWAASPTDTQYF.

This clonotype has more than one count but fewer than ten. As DNA, the CDR3 is TGTGCCAGCAGTCCCTCCTACAGGGGGCATGAGCAGTTCTTC. As protein: CASSPSYRGHEQFF. The genes are TRBV27 and TRBJ2-1; 9 bases are shared with TRBD1. CDR1 MNHEY and CDR2 SMNVEV come from the germline V gene (reference sequence). J lost 8 bases, V lost 5 bases, and 7 bases had no gene match. The CDR3 is made up of 14 amino acids.

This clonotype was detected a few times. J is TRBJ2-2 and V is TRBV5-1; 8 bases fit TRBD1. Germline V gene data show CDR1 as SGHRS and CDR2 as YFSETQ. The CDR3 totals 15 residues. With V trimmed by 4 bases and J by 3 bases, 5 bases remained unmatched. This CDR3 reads CASSSRTGHTGELFF. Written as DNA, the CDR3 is TGCGCCAGCAGCAGCAGGACAGGGCACACCGGGGAGCTGTTTTTT.

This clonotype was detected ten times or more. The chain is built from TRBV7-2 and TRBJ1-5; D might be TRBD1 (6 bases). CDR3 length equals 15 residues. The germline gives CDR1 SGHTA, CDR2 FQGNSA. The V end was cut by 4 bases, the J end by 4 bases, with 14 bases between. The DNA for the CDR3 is TGTGCCAGCAGCTCCGGGACAAGGGAGAATCAGCCCCAGCATTTT. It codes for CASSSGTRENQPQHF.

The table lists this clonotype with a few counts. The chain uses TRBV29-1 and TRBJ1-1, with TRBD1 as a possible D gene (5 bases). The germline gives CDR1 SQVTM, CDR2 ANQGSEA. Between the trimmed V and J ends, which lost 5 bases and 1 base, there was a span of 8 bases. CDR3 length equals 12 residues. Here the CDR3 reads CSVPDKNTEAFF. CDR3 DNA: TGCAGCGTTCCGGACAAGAACACTGAAGCTTTCTTT.

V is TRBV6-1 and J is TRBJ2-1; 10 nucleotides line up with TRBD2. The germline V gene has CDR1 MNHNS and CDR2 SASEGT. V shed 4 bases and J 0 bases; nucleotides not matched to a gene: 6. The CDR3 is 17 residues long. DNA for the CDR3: TGTGCCAGCAGTGTTCGGACTAGCGGAAGCTCCTACAATGAGCAGTTCTTC. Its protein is CASSVRTSGSSYNEQFF.

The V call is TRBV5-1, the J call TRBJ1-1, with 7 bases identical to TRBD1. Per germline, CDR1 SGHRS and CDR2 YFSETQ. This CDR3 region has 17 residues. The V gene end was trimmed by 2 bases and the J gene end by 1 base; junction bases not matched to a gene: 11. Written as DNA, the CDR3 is TGCGCCAGCAGCTTACTAAACAGGGGAGCTCGGAACACTGAAGCTTTCTTT. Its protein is CASSLLNRGARNTEAFF.

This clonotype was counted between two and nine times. CDR3 residues: CASKTDRASSEAFF. The CDR3 bases are TGCGCCAGCAAAACTGACAGGGCTTCGTCTGAAGCTTTCTTT. This chain links TRBV5-1 with TRBJ1-1; TRBD1 matches 7 bases. V was clipped by 6 bases and J by 6 bases; unmatched bases: 11. Germline V lookup: CDR1 SGHRS, CDR2 YFSETQ. This CDR3 is built from 14 residues.

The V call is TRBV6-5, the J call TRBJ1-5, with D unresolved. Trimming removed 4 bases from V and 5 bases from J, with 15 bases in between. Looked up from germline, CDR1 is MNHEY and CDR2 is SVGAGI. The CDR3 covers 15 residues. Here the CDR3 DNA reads TGTGCCAGCAGTTCTTTCTCGCAGCGACATCAGCCCCAGCATTTT. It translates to CASSSFSQRHQPQHF.

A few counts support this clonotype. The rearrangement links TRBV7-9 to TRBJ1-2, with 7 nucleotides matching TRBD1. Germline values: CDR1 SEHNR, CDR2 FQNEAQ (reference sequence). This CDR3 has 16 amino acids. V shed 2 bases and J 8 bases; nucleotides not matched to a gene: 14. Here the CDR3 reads CASSLHKTGMGRGYTF. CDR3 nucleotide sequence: TGTGCCAGCAGCTTACATAAGACAGGGATGGGCCGCGGCTACACCTTC.

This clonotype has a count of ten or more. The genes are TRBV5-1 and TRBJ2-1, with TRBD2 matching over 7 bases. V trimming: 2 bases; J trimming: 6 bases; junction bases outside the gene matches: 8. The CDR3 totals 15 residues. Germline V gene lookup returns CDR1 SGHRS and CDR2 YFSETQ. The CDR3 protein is CASSFGLAETNEQFF. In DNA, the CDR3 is TGCGCCAGCAGCTTTGGGCTAGCGGAGACCAATGAGCAGTTCTTC.

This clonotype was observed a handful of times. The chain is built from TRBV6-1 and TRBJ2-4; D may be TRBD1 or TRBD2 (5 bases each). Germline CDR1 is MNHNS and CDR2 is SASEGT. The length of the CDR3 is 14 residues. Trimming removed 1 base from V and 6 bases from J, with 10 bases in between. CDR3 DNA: TGTGCCAGCAGTGAAGAAAAGAGGGGAAACATTCAGTACTTC. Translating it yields CASSEEKRGNIQYF.

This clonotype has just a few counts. CDR3 loop: CASSQDGRAPQETQYF. The DNA of the CDR3 is TGTGCCAGCAGCCAAGATGGACGGGCCCCACAAGAGACCCAGTACTTC. This chain links TRBV4-2 with TRBJ2-5; D gene uncertain. The germline V gene has CDR1 LGHNA and CDR2 YNFKEQ. Deletions cut 0 bases from V and 2 bases from J, with 13 bases between. The CDR3 consists of 16 residues.

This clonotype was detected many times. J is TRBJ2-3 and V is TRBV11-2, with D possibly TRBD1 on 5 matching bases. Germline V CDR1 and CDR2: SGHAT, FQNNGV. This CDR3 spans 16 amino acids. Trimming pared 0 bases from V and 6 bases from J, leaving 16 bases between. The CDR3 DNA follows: TGTGCCAGCAGCTTAGATCTTAACAGGCCGTTGGATACGCAGTATTTT. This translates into CASSLDLNRPLDTQYF. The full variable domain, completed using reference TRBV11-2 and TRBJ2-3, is EAGVAQSPRYKIIEKRQSVAFWCNPISGHATLYWYQQILGQGPKLLIQFQNNGVVDDSQLPKDRFSAERLKGVDSTLKIQPAKLEDSAVYLCASSLDLNRPLDTQYFGPGTRLTVL.